A selection of T cell receptor beta chains follows, all from one sample in a study of control samples from healthy donors and cancer patients. Assay used: immunoSEQ multiplex PCR; TCRdb lists only in-frame clones, some missing. The sample contains 180,000 or so clones, 93% of which appear only once. The specimen sequenced was blood. Receptors originate from a woman between 55 and 75 years old in good health. The CDR3 runs from the conserved cysteine through the conserved F or W. A D gene is named only where the DNA matches it firmly. Clone size is shown for a subset of rows, as once, few, many or a class of expanded clone.

CDR3nt: TGTGCCAGCAGGTTAGCGGCCGGGGAGCTGTTTTTT
CDR3aa: CASRLAAGELFF
d_gene: NA
j_gene: TRBJ2-2
v_gene: TRBV11-2
abundance: once

CDR3nt: TGTGCCAGCAGACGCACACCGAACACTGAAGCTTTCTTT
CDR3aa: CASRRTPNTEAFF
d_gene: NA
j_gene: TRBJ1-1
v_gene: TRBV7-2
abundance: NA

CDR3nt: TGTGCCAGCAGAGAGCAGGGGTATGAAGCTTTCTTT
CDR3aa: CASREQGYEAFF
d_gene: NA
j_gene: TRBJ1-1
v_gene: TRBV2
abundance: NA

CDR3nt: TGTGCCAGCAGTTTCAACATAGGTTTTGAGCAGTACTTC
CDR3aa: CASSFNIGFEQYF
d_gene: NA
j_gene: TRBJ2-7
v_gene: TRBV12-3/TRBV12-4
abundance: NA

CDR3nt: TGTGCCAGCAGCTTCGTAGATACGCAGTATTTT
CDR3aa: CASSFVDTQYF
d_gene: NA
j_gene: TRBJ2-3
v_gene: TRBV7-2
abundance: NA

CDR3nt: TGTGCCAGCAGCTTGTATAGCGGGGGGGATGAGACCCAGTACTTC
CDR3aa: CASSLYSGGDETQYF
d_gene: TRBD2
j_gene: TRBJ2-5
v_gene: TRBV5-4
abundance: NA

CDR3nt: TGTGCCAGCAGTGAAAGGTCGTCTGCTAATGAAAAACTGTTTTTT
CDR3aa: CASSERSSANEKLFF
d_gene: NA
j_gene: TRBJ1-4
v_gene: TRBV2
abundance: NA

CDR3nt: TGTGCCAGCAGCCCTGGCCAGGATCATCAGCCCCAGCATTTT
CDR3aa: CASSPGQDHQPQHF
d_gene: NA
j_gene: TRBJ1-5
v_gene: TRBV5-6
abundance: NA

CDR3nt: TGTGCCACCAGCAGAGACCCCGGGGGTAATGAAAAACTGTTTTTT
CDR3aa: CATSRDPGGNEKLFF
d_gene: NA
j_gene: TRBJ1-4
v_gene: TRBV15
abundance: NA

CDR3nt: TGTGCCTGGAGGCTGACAGCGAACACTGAAGCTTTCTTT
CDR3aa: CAWRLTANTEAFF
d_gene: NA
j_gene: TRBJ1-1
v_gene: TRBV30
abundance: NA

CDR3nt: TGCGCCAGCAGCTCCGGCAGGGGGCCCGAAAAACTGTTTTTT
CDR3aa: CASSSGRGPEKLFF
d_gene: TRBD1
j_gene: TRBJ1-4
v_gene: TRBV4-3
abundance: few

CDR3nt: TGTGCCAGCAATCGTCAAGGGAGCTCTGGAAACACCATATATTTT
CDR3aa: CASNRQGSSGNTIYF
d_gene: NA
j_gene: TRBJ1-3
v_gene: TRBV6-5
abundance: NA

CDR3nt: TGTGCCAGCAGCTTACACAATGCCAGGGTGAACACTGAAGCTTTCTTT
CDR3aa: CASSLHNARVNTEAFF
d_gene: NA
j_gene: TRBJ1-1
v_gene: TRBV7-2
abundance: NA

CDR3nt: TGTGCCAGCAGCGCTACAGTGGTCTATGGCTACACCTTC
CDR3aa: CASSATVVYGYTF
d_gene: NA
j_gene: TRBJ1-2
v_gene: TRBV7-9
abundance: NA

CDR3nt: TGCGCCAGCAGCCCCGGGACACAGGACACCGGGGAGCTGTTTTTT
CDR3aa: CASSPGTQDTGELFF
d_gene: NA
j_gene: TRBJ2-2
v_gene: TRBV10-1
abundance: NA

CDR3nt: TGTGCCAGCAGCCTCGGGGGGGATGAAAAACTGTTTTTT
CDR3aa: CASSLGGDEKLFF
d_gene: NA
j_gene: TRBJ1-4
v_gene: TRBV11-2
abundance: NA

CDR3nt: TGTGCCATCAGTGGAGGGGTGCTTGAAGAGACCCAGTACTTC
CDR3aa: CAISGGVLEETQYF
d_gene: NA
j_gene: TRBJ2-5
v_gene: TRBV10-3
abundance: NA

CDR3nt: TGTGCCAGCAGCCAAGGGGGACGTTATGGCTACACCTTC
CDR3aa: CASSQGGRYGYTF
d_gene: NA
j_gene: TRBJ1-2
v_gene: TRBV3-1/TRBV3-2
abundance: NA

CDR3nt: TGTGCCAGCAGCTCACAGGTGGGACTAGCGGGGGGCCTGAACACCGGGGAGCTGTTTTTT
CDR3aa: CASSSQVGLAGGLNTGELFF
d_gene: TRBD2
j_gene: TRBJ2-2
v_gene: TRBV9
abundance: NA

CDR3nt: TGTGCCAGCAGCCGGACAGGAACTAATGAAAAACTGTTTTTT
CDR3aa: CASSRTGTNEKLFF
d_gene: TRBD1
j_gene: TRBJ1-4
v_gene: TRBV14
abundance: NA

CDR3nt: TGTGCCAGCAGGCCGGGGGCATCCAACTACGAGCAGTACTTC
CDR3aa: CASRPGASNYEQYF
d_gene: NA
j_gene: TRBJ2-7
v_gene: TRBV27
abundance: NA